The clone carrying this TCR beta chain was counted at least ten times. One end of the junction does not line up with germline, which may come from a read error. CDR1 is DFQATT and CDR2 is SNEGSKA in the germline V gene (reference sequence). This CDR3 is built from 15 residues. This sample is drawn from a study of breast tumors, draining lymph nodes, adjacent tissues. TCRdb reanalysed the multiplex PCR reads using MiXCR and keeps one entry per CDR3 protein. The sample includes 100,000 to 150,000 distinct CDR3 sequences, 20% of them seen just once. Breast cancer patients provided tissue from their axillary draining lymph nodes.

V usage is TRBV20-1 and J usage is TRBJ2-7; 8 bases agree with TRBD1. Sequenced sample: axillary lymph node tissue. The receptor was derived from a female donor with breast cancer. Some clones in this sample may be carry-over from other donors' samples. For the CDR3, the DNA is TGCAGTGCTAGCGGAATGACAGGGGCCGCCTATGAGCAGTGCTTC. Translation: CSASGMTGAAYEQCF.